Sequencing of this T cell receptor beta chain was carried out in a study of blood T cell repertoires in COVID-19. Per the study methods: Researchers report that nucleated cell counts were estimated from reference gene primer amplification. Profiling relied on immunoSEQ multiplex PCR, and the TCRdb table lists in-frame clones only, not all of them. That table gives V, J and clone size, and the DNA gave D and trimming. Of around 320,000 clones in the sample, about nine tenths were seen once. Participant ages covered roughly 18 to 89 years across around 25 US areas. The study assigned cohorts using participant-reported clinical history. Shortly before study entry, within 2 weeks, exposed participants had met a COVID-19 case. This CDR3 is built from 16 residues. V gave up 5 bases and J gave up 1 base, with 19 bases separating them. The germline CDR1 and CDR2 sequences are SGHRS and YFSETQ.

This sequence originates from a woman aged 45-65 years who had been exposed to COVID-19. The genes are TRBV5-1 and TRBJ2-7; D may be TRBD1 (5 bases). Material for sequencing was PBMCs or T cells enriched from blood (not recorded which). CDR3 in amino acids: CASRTTPGQGSYEQYF. The CDR3 DNA is TGCGCCAGCAGAACCACCCCCGGGCAGGGTTCCTACGAGCAGTACTTC.